This is a list of T cell receptor beta chains from one sample in a study of cytomegalovirus exposure and HLA in healthy donors. Profiling relied on immunoSEQ multiplex PCR, and the TCRdb table lists in-frame clones only, not all of them. The sample records hundreds of thousands of clones, approximately 70% being singletons. The specimen was PBMCs. Receptor source: a female donor in good health and CMV-seronegative. Each CDR3 is given with its conserved first and last residue. D genes are given only for firm matches. Expanded clones are given a class, and other clones once, few, many or no size at all.

V,size,D,length,J,CDR3,DNA
TRBV5-4,few,.,17,TRBJ1-4,CASSYRARRSTNEKLFF,TGTGCCAGCAGCTACAGGGCGAGGAGATCGACTAATGAAAAACTGTTTTTT
TRBV30,.,.,16,TRBJ2-3,CAWSTLGGERTDTQYF,TGTGCCTGGAGTACCCTAGGGGGGGAAAGGACAGATACGCAGTATTTT
TRBV7-9,few,.,15,TRBJ2-5,CASSLARGAAETQYF,TGTGCCAGCAGCTTAGCTAGGGGTGCGGCAGAGACCCAGTACTTC
TRBV5-6,.,TRBD1,16,TRBJ1-1,CASSSTLGQGGPEAFF,TGTGCCAGCAGTTCTACCCTCGGACAGGGAGGACCTGAAGCTTTCTTT
TRBV19,.,.,15,TRBJ1-1,CATTAFRGKDTEAFF,TGTGCCACTACCGCTTTCCGGGGGAAGGACACTGAAGCTTTCTTT
TRBV9,.,TRBD1,14,TRBJ1-3,CASSPWTGRNTIYF,TGTGCCAGCAGCCCTTGGACAGGCCGTAACACCATATATTTT
TRBV19,.,TRBD1,15,TRBJ1-1,CASRPWTGNWPEAFF,TGTGCCAGTAGACCCTGGACAGGGAATTGGCCTGAAGCTTTCTTT
TRBV29-1,.,TRBD1,13,TRBJ1-1,CSVGDRVNTEAFF,TGCAGCGTGGGGGACAGGGTCAACACTGAAGCTTTCTTT
TRBV7-9,.,.,15,TRBJ2-2,CSSQSIRQNTGELFF,TGTTCCAGCCAATCTATTAGACAGAACACCGGGGAGCTGTTTTTT
TRBV2,.,TRBD2,13,TRBJ2-1,CASMGLADNEQFF,TGTGCCAGCATGGGGCTAGCGGATAATGAGCAGTTCTTC
TRBV14,once,.,14,TRBJ2-3,CASSQVGTTDTQYF,TGTGCCAGCAGCCAAGTCGGTACCACAGATACGCAGTATTTT
TRBV5-4,once,TRBD1,14,TRBJ1-2,CASSLGGQNYGYTF,TGTGCCAGCAGCTTGGGGGGACAGAACTATGGCTACACCTTC
TRBV15,.,.,15,TRBJ1-2,CATSRGIDSNYGYTF,TGTGCCACCAGCAGAGGAATAGATTCTAACTATGGCTACACCTTC
TRBV6-1,.,.,14,TRBJ1-2,CASSDGQSRYGYTF,TGTGCCAGCAGTGACGGACAGTCCCGCTATGGCTACACCTTC
TRBV12-5,.,.,15,TRBJ1-1,CASGLGDSSNTEAFF,TGTGCTAGTGGTTTGGGTGACTCGTCGAACACTGAAGCTTTCTTT
TRBV7-9,few,TRBD2,16,TRBJ2-7,CASRYGLAGSSYEQYF,TGTGCCAGCAGGTACGGACTAGCGGGCTCATCCTACGAGCAGTACTTC
TRBV2,.,.,16,TRBJ2-7,CASSVMRVAAPYEQYF,TGTGCCAGCAGTGTCATGAGGGTGGCAGCTCCCTACGAGCAGTACTTC
TRBV25-1,.,.,14,TRBJ1-5,CASSESTGWEPQHF,TGTGCCAGCAGTGAATCAACAGGGTGGGAGCCCCAGCATTTT
TRBV30,few,TRBD1,14,TRBJ1-3,CAWSGDSFGNTIYF,TGTGCCTGGAGTGGGGACAGCTTTGGAAACACCATATATTTT
TRBV5-1,.,.,13,TRBJ2-2,CASSLGHPGELFF,TGCGCCAGCAGCTTGGGACACCCCGGGGAGCTGTTTTTT
TRBV11-3,.,.,13,TRBJ1-1,CASSLAKNTEAFF,TGTGCCAGCAGCTTAGCTAAGAACACTGAAGCTTTCTTT
TRBV5-6,.,.,13,TRBJ1-3,CASSTLSGNTIYF,TGTGCCAGCAGTACTCTCTCTGGAAACACCATATATTTT
TRBV4-2,.,.,12,TRBJ2-7,CASSQDTSEQYF,TGTGCCAGCAGCCAGGACACCAGCGAGCAGTACTTC
TRBV19,.,TRBD1,17,TRBJ1-1,CASSKLTPGQGLAEAFF,TGTGCCAGTAGTAAACTTACCCCGGGACAGGGGTTGGCTGAAGCTTTCTTT
TRBV10-2,.,.,12,TRBJ1-1,CASSESRGIAFF,TGCGCCAGCAGTGAGTCGAGAGGGATCGCTTTCTTT
TRBV5-1,.,TRBD2,14,TRBJ2-7,CASSLPGGSDEQYF,TGCGCCAGCAGCTTGCCGGGCGGGAGTGACGAGCAGTACTTC
TRBV5-4,.,.,11,TRBJ1-2,CASSPGGGYTF,TGTGCCAGCAGCCCTGGAGGTGGCTACACCTTC
TRBV11-2,few,.,15,TRBJ2-7,CASSLTMDLNYEQYF,TGTGCCAGCAGCCTCACGATGGACTTAAATTACGAGCAGTACTTC
TRBV10-3,.,TRBD1,15,TRBJ1-2,CAISETGQEPYGYTF,TGTGCCATCAGTGAAACGGGACAGGAGCCTTATGGCTACACCTTC
TRBV9,.,.,17,TRBJ2-7,CASRGARVGLPRYEQYF,TGTGCCAGCAGGGGTGCTAGGGTGGGACTCCCTCGGTACGAGCAGTACTTC
TRBV5-1,few,TRBD1,15,TRBJ2-5,CASSLGQGDRETQYF,TGCGCCAGCAGCTTGGGACAGGGCGATAGGGAGACCCAGTACTTC
TRBV5-1,.,.,13,TRBJ2-7,CASSPRQAYEQYF,TGCGCCAGCAGCCCGAGACAAGCCTACGAGCAGTACTTC
TRBV19,.,.,14,TRBJ2-3,CASSRTGYTDTQYF,TGTGCCAGTAGCCGGACTGGGTACACAGATACGCAGTATTTT
TRBV28,.,.,15,TRBJ2-7,CASSPTGLDRYEQYF,TGTGCCAGCAGCCCCACAGGACTAGACAGGTACGAGCAGTACTTC
TRBV28,.,.,13,TRBJ1-5,CASSFQGYQPQHF,TGTGCCAGCAGTTTTCAGGGATATCAGCCCCAGCATTTT
TRBV4-1,once,.,15,TRBJ2-1,CASSQTVTPYNEQFF,TGCGCCAGCAGCCAGACTGTTACCCCCTACAATGAGCAGTTCTTC
TRBV28,.,TRBD2,17,TRBJ2-7,CASSLYLGTSGSYEQYF,TGTGCCAGCAGTTTATACCTTGGGACTAGCGGGAGCTACGAGCAGTACTTC
TRBV5-4,.,.,15,TRBJ2-1,CASSPGWGESNEQFF,TGTGCCAGCAGCCCGGGCTGGGGGGAGAGCAATGAGCAGTTCTTC
TRBV5-1,.,.,13,TRBJ2-3,CASSSGGTDTQYF,TGCGCCAGCAGCTCCGGGGGAACAGATACGCAGTATTTT
TRBV28,.,TRBD1,12,TRBJ1-2,CATADRGYGYTF,TGTGCCACCGCGGACAGGGGCTATGGCTACACCTTC
TRBV5-4,.,.,17,TRBJ2-1,CASSLKKDGSGYNEQFF,TGTGCCAGCAGCCTCAAGAAGGACGGGAGCGGGTACAATGAGCAGTTCTTC